This T cell receptor beta chain was observed in a study of T cell changes during pregnancy in multiple sclerosis. This clone was counted only a few times. CDR3 length equals 17 residues. Trimming pared 5 bases from V and 0 bases from J, leaving 17 bases between. In germline, CDR1 is MDHEN, CDR2 SYDVKM. Libraries were prepared by immunoSEQ multiplex PCR; TCRdb keeps only in-frame clonotypes and omits some of them. Here the sample spans about 50,000 clones, about 94% being singletons. The input for sequencing was CD8+ T cells from peripheral blood mononuclear cells, taken in the first trimester of pregnancy. This TCR derives from a female donor with multiple sclerosis, enrolled in a pregnancy study. This chain connects TRBV28 to TRBJ1-5; no definite D call. CDR3 amino acids: CASSLIVPDNSNQPQHF. The CDR3 DNA reads TGTGCCAGCAGTCTTATCGTACCAGACAATAGCAATCAGCCCCAGCATTTT.